This record concerns one T cell receptor (beta chain) sequence. The sample belongs to a study of blood T cell repertoires in COVID-19. In the study overall: Sites across the United States, Italy and Spain contributed samples from acute and convalescent COVID-19. The analysed material was cDNA or gDNA that came from T cells, B-cell-depleted T cells, or PBMCs.

The CDR3 has 17 amino acids. Trimming removed 6 bases at V and 5 bases at J, with 25 bases between. CDR1 is MNHEY and CDR2 is SMNVEV in the germline V gene (reference sequence). Per the original methods: Amplifying reference gene primers gave estimates of nucleated cell counts. Clones were sequenced by immunoSEQ multiplex PCR, and TCRdb holds only the in-frame ones, with some missing. That table supplies the V and J calls and clone size; D and trimming were determined from the DNA. The sample gives 130,000 to 150,000 clones, roughly four fifths of which show up once; roughly 15% is in the top ten. The sequence was obtained from a human donor with acute or convalescent COVID-19. The donor label of this sample is uncertain. Material for sequencing was peripheral blood. The chain joins TRBV27 to TRBJ2-5; possible D gene TRBD2, 6 bases. CDR3 residues: CASSSNSGPRGGETQYF. The CDR3 coding sequence is TGTGCCAGCAGCTCCAATAGCGGACCGAGGGGTGGGGAGACCCAGTACTTC.